The next 29 T cell receptor beta chains were all read from a single sample in a study of blood T cell repertoires in COVID-19. Measured with immunoSEQ multiplex PCR; TCRdb has only the in-frame clones, and not every one. The repertoire holds approximately 180,000 clones, with more than 75% as singletons. Sequences were obtained from peripheral blood. The receptor source for this set is a middle-aged man with active or convalescent COVID-19.

This chain uses TRBV6-5 with TRBJ1-1; D is possibly TRBD1 (5 bases). The germline V and J ends were trimmed by 4 bases and 4 bases, with 19 bases remaining between them. Germline loops: CDR1 MNHEY, CDR2 SVGAGI. This CDR3 has 16 amino acids. The CDR3 coding sequence is TGTGCCAGCAGTTTGAACCCGGGGGGGGTGGGCACTGAAGCTTTCTTT. As protein: CASSLNPGGVGTEAFF.

The chain is built from TRBV6-5 and TRBJ1-2; 9 bases line up with TRBD1. This CDR3 has 15 amino acids. CDR1 is MNHEY and CDR2 is SVGAGI in the germline V gene. V trimming: 6 bases; J trimming: 1 base; junction bases outside the gene matches: 6. Written as DNA, the CDR3 is TGTGCCAGCAGCCTGGGACAGGGCTTTAACTATGGCTACACCTTC. It is translated as CASSLGQGFNYGYTF.

The chain couples TRBV28 to TRBJ1-1; D uncertain. The germline V gene has CDR1 MDHEN and CDR2 SYDVKM. V shed 6 bases and J shed 4 bases, with 9 bases lying between them. The CDR3 spans 12 residues. The CDR3: CASRTSVTEAFF. In DNA form, the CDR3 reads TGTGCCAGCAGGACTTCGGTCACTGAAGCTTTCTTT. Looking up the rest from reference TRBV28 and TRBJ1-1 gives the full variable domain: DVKVTQSSRYLVKRTGEKVFLECVQDMDHENMFWYRQDPGLGLRLIYFSYDVKMKEKGDIPEGYSVSREKKERFSLILESASTNQTSMYLCASRTSVTEAFFGQGTRLTVV.

This chain connects TRBV24-1 to TRBJ1-5; 7 positions match TRBD1. This CDR3 region has 16 residues. Unmatched junction bases numbered 15, after V lost 9 bases and J lost 5 bases. The germline V gene encodes CDR1 KGHDR and CDR2 SFDVKD. The DNA of the CDR3 is TGTGCCACCTACCAACCCGGGACAGCGAGTTATCAGCCCCAGCATTTT. Amino acid sequence: CATYQPGTASYQPQHF.

CDR3 coding DNA: TGTGCCAGCAGTGACGCGAGATACGAGCAGTACTTC. Its translation is CASSDARYEQYF. The V call is TRBV2, the J call TRBJ2-7; D ambiguous. This CDR3 region has 12 residues. Germline V CDR1 and CDR2: SNHLY, FYNNEI. V was clipped by 3 bases and J by 4 bases, with 7 bases between them.

The V call is TRBV5-4, the J call TRBJ1-2, with 9 bases identical to TRBD1. The trim removed 3 bases at V and 7 bases at J, leaving 10 bases unmatched. The germline V gene has CDR1 SGHNT and CDR2 YYREEE (reference sequence). CDR3 length: 15 amino acids. The CDR3 nucleotides read TGTGCCAGCAGCTCGGGCAGAACAGGGGGCCTTGGCTACACCTTC. Protein: CASSSGRTGGLGYTF.

The CDR3 region is CASSPPTGSGGYTF. In nucleotides, the CDR3 is TGTGCCAGTAGTCCACCGACAGGGAGCGGCGGCTACACCTTC. This chain connects TRBV19 to TRBJ1-2, with TRBD1 matching 7 bases. Germline V lookup: CDR1 LNHDA, CDR2 SQIVND (reference sequence). This CDR3 comprises 14 residues. The V segment lost 5 bases and the J segment 8 bases; nucleotides outside the gene matches: 11. The variable domain in full, with the rest retrieved from reference TRBV19 and TRBJ1-2, is DGGITQSPKYLFRKEGQNVTLSCEQNLNHDAMYWYRQDPGQGLRLIYYSQIVNDFQKGDIAEGYSVSREKKESFPLTVTSAQKNPTAFYLCASSPPTGSGGYTFGSGTRLTVV.

This clone was counted between two and nine times. The chain carries TRBV12-3 or TRBV12-4 and TRBJ1-1, with D unclear. CDR3 length: 12 residues. V was clipped by 5 bases and J by 3 bases, with 7 bases between them. CDR3 sequence reads: CASSLGDTEAFF. The CDR3 DNA is TGTGCCAGCAGTCTGGGAGACACTGAAGCTTTCTTT.

This CDR3 is CASSPEGLAGGRSYNEQFF. In DNA, the CDR3 is TGCGCCAGCAGCCCGGAGGGGCTAGCGGGGGGACGCTCCTACAATGAGCAGTTCTTC. This chain connects TRBV5-1 to TRBJ2-1; 11 bases fit TRBD2. V was pared by 4 bases and J by 0 bases, with 12 bases of the junction left unmatched. The CDR3 contains 19 residues. CDR1 and CDR2 (germline): SGHRS, YFSETQ.

This chain links TRBV19 with TRBJ2-3; 7 nucleotides match TRBD2. The CDR3 sequence is 16 residues long. The V gene's germline CDR1 is LNHDA and CDR2 SQIVND (reference sequence). The V and J ends lost 4 bases and 0 bases, in that order; junction bases with no gene match: 7. The CDR3 DNA is TGTGCCAGTAGTACTCTGGGGAGGGCTAGCACAGATACGCAGTATTTT. Protein sequence: CASSTLGRASTDTQYF.

The chain joins TRBV5-4 to TRBJ2-1, with 14 bases identical to TRBD2. The CDR3 runs 17 residues. V shed 4 bases, J shed 9 bases, and the junction held 12 bases outside the gene matches. Germline assignment: CDR1 SGHNT and CDR2 YYREEE (reference sequence). CDR3 sequence: CASSPGTSGGLTGEQFF. CDR3 bases: TGTGCCAGCAGCCCGGGGACTAGCGGGGGCCTAACAGGTGAGCAGTTCTTC.

The chain recombines TRBV6-5 with TRBJ1-4, with 8 bases matching TRBD1. The CDR3 extends over 14 amino acids. The V segment lost 6 bases and the J segment 8 bases; nucleotides outside the gene matches: 8. CDR1 is MNHEY, CDR2 SVGAGI, per germline. CDR3 sequence: CASRHDRGREKLFF. CDR3 bases: TGTGCCAGCAGGCACGACAGGGGTAGGGAAAAACTGTTTTTT.

This chain links TRBV25-1 with TRBJ1-6; 7 nucleotides agree with TRBD1. This CDR3 comprises 14 residues. V lost 6 bases to trimming and J lost 3 bases; unmatched junction nucleotides: 2. Germline CDR1 is MGHDK and CDR2 is SYGVNS. The CDR3 reads CASRGQVYNSPLHF. The CDR3 DNA sequence: TGTGCCAGCAGAGGACAGGTCTATAATTCACCCCTCCACTTT.

V is TRBV5-1 and J is TRBJ2-2, with TRBD1 matching 8 bases. J was trimmed by 6 bases and V by 3 bases; bases with no gene match: 7. CDR3 length: 15 residues. Germline V gives CDR1 SGHRS, CDR2 YFSETQ. CDR3 residues: CASSSRTGNAGELFF. The DNA of the CDR3 is TGCGCCAGCAGCTCCCGGACAGGGAATGCCGGGGAGCTGTTTTTT.

The rearrangement links TRBV5-1 to TRBJ2-7; TRBD1 matches 10 bases. V lost 4 bases and J lost 1; bases outside the gene matches: 5. The CDR3 has 15 residues. CDR1 is SGHRS and CDR2 is YFSETQ in the germline V gene. As DNA, the CDR3 is TGCGCCAGCAGCCCGACAGGGGGCAGTTCCTACGAGCAGTACTTC. This encodes CASSPTGGSSYEQYF. The variable domain in full, completed from reference TRBV5-1 and TRBJ2-7, reads KAGVTQTPRYLIKTRGQQVTLSCSPISGHRSVSWYQQTPGQGLQFLFEYFSETQRNKGNFPGRFSGRQFSNSRSEMNVSTLELGDSALYLCASSPTGGSSYEQYFGPGTRLTVT.

J is TRBJ1-2 and V is TRBV19; D is unclear. The CDR3 is made up of 15 amino acids. CDR1 and CDR2 from the germline V gene are LNHDA and SQIVND (reference sequence). V was shortened by 9 bases and J by 0 bases, with 17 bases between the two germline ends. The CDR3 loop reads CASARPAGSNYGYTF. The CDR3 bases are TGTGCCAGCGCTCGCCCGGCGGGATCTAACTATGGCTACACCTTC.

CDR3 DNA sequence: TGTGCCAGCAGTCGTGACCCCGGGGCCTACGAGCAGTACTTC. Translating gives CASSRDPGAYEQYF. The rearrangement links TRBV2 to TRBJ2-7; TRBD2 is a possible D gene (5 bases). The germline CDR1 and CDR2 sequences are SNHLY and FYNNEI. Trimming took 5 bases from V and 2 from J, leaving 13 bases between them. The CDR3 loop spans 14 amino acids.

The V call is TRBV28, the J call TRBJ1-4; 8 nucleotides match TRBD1. V was pared by 6 bases and J by 8 bases, with 5 bases of the junction left unmatched. Germline V gives CDR1 MDHEN, CDR2 SYDVKM. The CDR3 is 13 residues long. CDR3 residues: CASRKTGEEKLFF. The CDR3 nucleotides are TGTGCCAGCAGGAAGACAGGGGAAGAAAAACTGTTTTTT.

CDR3 sequence: CASSYRGLAGGANNEQFF. CDR3 nucleotides: TGTGCCAGCAGTTACCGTGGACTAGCGGGAGGGGCGAACAATGAGCAGTTCTTC. V and J are TRBV6-2 or TRBV6-3 and TRBJ2-1; TRBD2 aligns across 15 bases. CDR1 is MNHEY, CDR2 SVGEGT, per germline. This CDR3 is built from 18 residues. The ends lost 2 bases at V and 5 bases at J; junction bases unmatched: 7.

The rearrangement uses TRBV11-2 and TRBJ1-5, with TRBD1 matching over 7 bases. The CDR3 runs to 14 residues. Germline values: CDR1 SGHAT, CDR2 FQNNGV. J gave up 5 bases and V 5 bases, and 6 bases lay outside the gene matches. The CDR3 DNA follows: TGTGCCAGCAGCAGGGACAGTTCTTATCAGCCCCAGCATTTT. Its protein is CASSRDSSYQPQHF.

The chain carries TRBV14 and TRBJ2-5; TRBD1 aligns across 11 bases. The V gene end was trimmed by 5 bases and the J gene end by 5 bases; junction bases not matched to a gene: 7. The CDR3 consists of 15 residues. Germline V lookup: CDR1 SGHDN, CDR2 FVKESK. The CDR3 spells CASSKPGTGGETQYF. As DNA, the CDR3 is TGTGCCAGCAGCAAACCCGGGACAGGGGGTGAGACCCAGTACTTC.

The J gene is TRBJ2-7, the V gene TRBV7-9, with TRBD2 identical over 8 bases. CDR3 length: 16 residues. Trimming took 5 bases from V and 0 from J; bases not matched to a gene: 9. The germline gives CDR1 SEHNR, CDR2 FQNEAQ (reference sequence). The CDR3 nucleotides are TGTGCCAGCAGCCCGCCCCTAGCGGGCGACTCCTACGAGCAGTACTTC. Its protein product is CASSPPLAGDSYEQYF.

The gene calls are TRBV6-1 and TRBJ1-4; D perhaps matches TRBD1 (5 bases). Germline V gives CDR1 MNHNS, CDR2 SASEGT. Trimming took 3 bases from V and 8 from J, leaving 16 bases between them. The CDR3 is 15 amino acids. The CDR3 DNA reads as TGTGCCAGCAGTGATTCTGGGCAGGGAGGGGAAAAACTGTTTTTT. Its translation: CASSDSGQGGEKLFF.

The chain carries TRBV11-3 and TRBJ1-3; D unclear. CDR3 size: 13 residues. V was trimmed by 5 bases and J by 8 bases, leaving 13 bases between them. Germline V gives CDR1 SGHNT, CDR2 YENEEA. The CDR3 reads CASSPSIEDTIYF. The CDR3 nucleotides read TGTGCCAGCAGCCCGTCGATCGAGGACACCATATATTTT.

The rearrangement joins TRBV5-4 to TRBJ1-1; D might be TRBD1 (6 bases). Trimming shortened V by 3 bases and J by 4 bases, and 10 bases separated the two germline ends. The length of the CDR3 is 13 residues. CDR1 is SGHNT and CDR2 is YYREEE in the germline V gene (reference sequence). CDR3 loop: CASSYGQSTEAFF. CDR3 in DNA: TGTGCCAGCAGCTACGGACAGTCCACTGAAGCTTTCTTT.

The chain joins TRBV3-1 (or the pseudogene TRBV3-2) to TRBJ2-2; unclear D gene. Deletions cut 2 bases from V and 3 bases from J, with 10 bases between. This CDR3 is 15 amino acids long. Germline CDR1 is LGHDT and CDR2 is YNNKEL (reference sequence). CDR3 amino acids: CASSQIGRYTGELFF. In nucleotides, the CDR3 is TGTGCCAGCAGCCAAATAGGCAGGTACACCGGGGAGCTGTTTTTT.

This clone appeared a few times. This CDR3 reads CASSYWEGPRGTNEKLFF. CDR3 nucleotide sequence: TGTGCCAGCAGTTATTGGGAAGGGCCCAGAGGGACTAATGAAAAACTGTTTTTT. The chain couples TRBV28 to TRBJ1-4; D is ambiguous. The CDR3 runs 18 residues. CDR1 and CDR2 (germline): MDHEN, SYDVKM. V gave up 4 bases and J gave up 2 bases, with 20 bases separating them.

This clone occurred once. V gene TRBV3-1 (or the pseudogene TRBV3-2) combines with J gene TRBJ1-4; the D is unclear. The CDR3 length is 17 residues. The V gene lost 6 bases and the J gene lost 7 bases, with 24 bases spanning the gap. Per germline, CDR1 LGHDT and CDR2 YNNKEL (reference sequence). The CDR3, as DNA: TGTGCCAGCAGTCAAACTTTGAGTACCCAATTCGGTGAAAAACTGTTTTTT. Its protein product is CASSQTLSTQFGEKLFF.

This chain links TRBV18 with TRBJ2-7; 8 nucleotides align to TRBD1. This CDR3 is 14 amino acids long. Looked up from germline, CDR1 is KGHSH and CDR2 is LQKENI. V shed 4 bases, J shed 2 bases, and the junction held 4 bases outside the gene matches. The CDR3 bases are TGTGCCAGCTCACTCACGGACAGGGCCTACGAGCAGTACTTC. Translating gives CASSLTDRAYEQYF.